The entry below gives a single T cell receptor beta chain sequence along with its context. This clonotype was picked up many times. What this receptor recognizes is not known. No base qualities exist here, and no much larger clone lies one base off it. Systemically healthy Caucasian individuals from Russia, 39 in total and aged roughly 6 to 100 years, were included as donors. Each donor gave about 9.8 milliliters of peripheral blood, drawn into EDTA-treated Vacutainer tubes. PBMCs were isolated by Ficoll-Paque density-gradient centrifugation, with at least 6 million obtained per sample. Trizol reagent was used to extract total RNA from the PBMCs, yielding at least 5.5 micrograms per sample. Naive CD45RAhigh/CD27high T cell percentages were measured by flow cytometry on a PBMC aliquot from every donor. This specimen belongs to a study of blood T cells in healthy people across ages (dated by TCRdb to about 2015). Broadly, across the study: Template switching captured roughly one uniquely barcoded TCR beta cDNA molecule per two T cells in model experiments. Using deep sequencing normalized with unique cDNA molecular identifiers, the study measured how TCR beta repertoire diversity changes with age. Donors were grouped into four age groups: young (average 16 years), middle-aged (39), aged (62) and long-lived (approximately 81). To avoid experimental bias, donors of different ages were spread randomly across the sequencing lanes. For two donors (one aged 18 to 30 and one aged 80 or older), the study analyzed two additional independent replicas of 1 million unique cDNA reads from the same blood draw.

What the study reported, not specific to this receptor: Observed TCR beta diversity per million T cells fell roughly linearly with age, and a significant reduction was already apparent by age around 36. Because donor CMV infection status was unknown, age-related changes in expanded clonotypes were potentially confounded. Estimates of total diversity based on one million sequenced T cells were regarded as lower bounds and as underestimates. Bulk unsorted PBMC profiling prevented conclusive comparison of naive and antigen-experienced compartments. There was a strong correlation between observed TCR beta diversity and the percentage of naive T cells measured by flow cytometry. Compared with the aged group, more naive CD4+ T cells, fewer expanded clones and increased TCR diversity were shown by the long-lived group, suggesting age selection.

Receptor libraries were prepared by 5' RACE. Sequencing was performed on an Illumina HiSeq 2500. The second PCR ran for about 7 to 11 cycles and used a J-beta primer mix along with a sample-barcoded 5' primer. A unique molecular identifier was introduced onto each TCR beta cDNA molecule by a template-switch 5' adaptor carrying 12 random nucleotides. Each sample yielded at least 2.5 million CDR3-containing paired-end reads. First-strand cDNA synthesis was performed from all RNA using the Mint cDNA synthesis kit, with priming by a TRBC-specific oligonucleotide. Following uracil-DNA glycosylase treatment, a first 18-cycle PCR with universal primers M1SS and BC2_uni_R was performed on all cDNA. The paper's data handling went like this. Each sample was normalized by randomly selecting 1 million high-quality reads, each carrying a distinct molecular identifier. Reads sharing molecular identifiers were discarded rather than binned into consensus sequences. MiTCR, set to a Q25 quality threshold and the strictest error-elimination algorithm, was used for CDR3 identification, clonotype clustering and error correction. A nonparametric unseen species model with Euler transformation was used to estimate lower-bound total TCR beta diversity. The public reads were quality trimmed at Q25 with fastp and then assembled into clones with MiXCR by TCRdb, keeping productive beta chains. Each record represents a unique CDR3 protein, reported with the most common genes and DNA among its rows. It is TCRdb's table, rather than the study itself, that gives the V and J calls and clone size. This sample lists 540,000 or so distinct CDR3 sequences; 27% were detected once. The ten largest make up approximately 17% of the sample.

The V and J ends are trimmed by 3 bases and 1 base, leaving 4 bases between them. The CDR1 and CDR2 encoded by the germline V gene are SGHTA and FQGNSA. The CDR3, from cysteine to phenylalanine, totals 13 residues. The sequence is cut down to CDR3 DNA, 39 bases in frame from base 1. The clonotype was recovered from a woman aged 70 to 79 in good health. Sequencing used blood. The V gene is TRBV7-2 and the J gene is TRBJ1-3; the D gene assignment is ambiguous. The DNA sequence is given as TGTGCCAGCAGCTTTTTTTCTGGAAACACCATATATTTT. The encoded protein is CASSFFSGNTIYF.